Each of the 8 T cell receptor beta chains below was sequenced from the same sample in a study of blood T cell repertoires in COVID-19. The repertoire was sequenced with immunoSEQ multiplex PCR; TCRdb's copy has only in-frame clones and lacks some. The data show about 280,000 clones, approximately 85% seen once. Sequencing input: peripheral blood. The source of these receptors is a human donor in a cohort sampled during active COVID-19.

This rearrangement joins TRBV12-3 or TRBV12-4 to TRBJ2-2, with 8 bases identical to TRBD2. This CDR3 has 13 residues. V lost 7 bases to trimming and J lost 6 bases; unmatched junction nucleotides: 4. CDR3 amino acids: CASTYGRAGELFF. In nucleotides, the CDR3 is TGTGCCAGCACCTACGGGAGGGCCGGGGAGCTGTTTTTT.

This chain joins TRBV25-1 and TRBJ2-5; 7 bases align to TRBD2. Per the germline V gene, CDR1 is MGHDK and CDR2 is SYGVNS. The CDR3 loop spans 17 amino acids. J gave up 2 bases and V 2 bases, and 11 bases lay outside the gene matches. The CDR3 spells CASSEGTSSGLQETQYF. The CDR3 nucleotides read TGTGCCAGCAGTGAAGGTACCTCTAGCGGTTTACAAGAGACCCAGTACTTC.

The chain recombines TRBV19 with TRBJ2-1; TRBD2 matches 11 bases. The CDR3 extends over 15 amino acids. V shed 4 bases and J 6 bases; nucleotides not matched to a gene: 5. The germline V gene encodes CDR1 LNHDA and CDR2 SQIVND (reference sequence). Written as DNA, the CDR3 is TGTGCCAGTAGTACCTTAGCGGGAGGGCCCAATGAGCAGTTCTTC. This gives the protein CASSTLAGGPNEQFF.

The chain combines TRBV16 with TRBJ2-5; possible D gene TRBD1, 6 bases. The CDR3 consists of 16 residues. Germline loops: CDR1 KGHSY, CDR2 FQNENV. With 2 bases removed from V and 4 bases from J, the gap between germline ends came to 17 bases. This chain's CDR3 is CASSQGGANRIETQYF. In nucleotides, the CDR3 is TGTGCCAGCAGCCAAGGGGGCGCCAACCGAATAGAGACCCAGTACTTC.

V usage is TRBV7-3 and J usage is TRBJ2-1, with D possibly matching TRBD2 (5 bases). Germline CDR1 SGHTA, CDR2 FQGTGA. CDR3 length: 13 residues. V gave up 6 bases and J gave up 7 bases, with 13 bases separating them. For the CDR3, the DNA is TGTGCCAGCAGGAGAGTCACGGGAAATGAGCAGTTCTTC. Amino acid sequence: CASRRVTGNEQFF.

This clone was picked up a small number of times. The chain is built from TRBV7-9 and TRBJ1-2, with TRBD1 as a possible D gene (5 bases). This CDR3 is 14 amino acids long. V was shortened by 5 bases and J by 3 bases, with 13 bases between the two germline ends. CDR1 and CDR2 (germline): SEHNR, FQNEAQ (reference sequence). The CDR3 bases are TGTGCCAGCAGCCAACAAACAGGCGACTATGGCTACACCTTC. It translates to CASSQQTGDYGYTF.

This clone appeared a single time. The V and J genes are TRBV7-9 and TRBJ1-1; TRBD1 might be the D (5 bases). The CDR3 covers 13 residues. From germline, CDR1 is SEHNR and CDR2 FQNEAQ (reference sequence). Trimming stripped 4 bases from V and 4 bases from J, with 10 bases between. The CDR3 nucleotides read TGTGCCAGCAGCTCCGGGGGGATCACTGAAGCTTTCTTT. Protein sequence: CASSSGGITEAFF.

The V call is TRBV20-1, the J call TRBJ1-3; D is uncertain. The germline gives CDR1 DFQATT, CDR2 SNEGSKA (reference sequence). The V and J ends lost 4 bases and 0 bases respectively, with 10 bases between them. This CDR3 contains 14 residues. CDR3 nucleotide sequence: TGCAGTGCTATTGACTTCAGCTCTGGAAACACCATATATTTT. Protein: CSAIDFSSGNTIYF.